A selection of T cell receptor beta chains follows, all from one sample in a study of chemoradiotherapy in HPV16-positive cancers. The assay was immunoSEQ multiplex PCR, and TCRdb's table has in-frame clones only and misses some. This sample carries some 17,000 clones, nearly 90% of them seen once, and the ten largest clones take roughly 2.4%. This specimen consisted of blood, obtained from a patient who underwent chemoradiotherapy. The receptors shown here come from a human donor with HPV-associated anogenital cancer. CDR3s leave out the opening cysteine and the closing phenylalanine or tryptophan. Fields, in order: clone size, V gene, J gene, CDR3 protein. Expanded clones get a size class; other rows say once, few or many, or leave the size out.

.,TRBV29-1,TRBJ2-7,SVKSAAANV
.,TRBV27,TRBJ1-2,ASSDTAPNYGYT
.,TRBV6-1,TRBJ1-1,ASSDPGTGDRRNTEAF
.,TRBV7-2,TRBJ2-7,ASSLGWDNSYEQY
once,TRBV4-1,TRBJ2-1,ASSQVGLSEREVVTNNEQF
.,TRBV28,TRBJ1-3,ASSSQRPIAGNTIY
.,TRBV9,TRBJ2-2,ASGAVGTGELF
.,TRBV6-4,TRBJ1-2,ASSDSTGGAGYT
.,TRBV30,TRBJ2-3,AWSVPGVTDTQY
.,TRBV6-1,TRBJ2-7,ASSDLRGDRGYEQY
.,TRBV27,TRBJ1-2,ASSLSWAPNYGYT
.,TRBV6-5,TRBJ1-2,ASSSDRGYGYT
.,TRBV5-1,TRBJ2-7,ASQGLSYEQY
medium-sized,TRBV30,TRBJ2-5,AWSVATSGGGQETQY
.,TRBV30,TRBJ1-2,AWSANSYGYT
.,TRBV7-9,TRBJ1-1,ASSYDALLIAF
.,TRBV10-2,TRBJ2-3,ASSDPRGGQDTQY
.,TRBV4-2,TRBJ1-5,ASSQAPRGTNNQPQH
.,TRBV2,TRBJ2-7,ASSDRGIGEQY
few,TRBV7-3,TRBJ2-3,ASSLTSGETDTQY
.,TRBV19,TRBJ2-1,ASSTPRAVRSNEQF
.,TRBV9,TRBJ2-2,ASSVGVDTGELF
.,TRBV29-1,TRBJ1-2,SVEDGAYGYT
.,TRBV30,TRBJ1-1,AWSVGLGTEAF
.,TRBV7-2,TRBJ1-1,ASSPWARGNTEAF
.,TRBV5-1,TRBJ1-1,ASSLGRGLVSRTEAF
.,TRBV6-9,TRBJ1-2,ASSYTQGYYGYT
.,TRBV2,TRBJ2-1,ASSEPLAQF
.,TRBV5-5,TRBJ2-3,ASSFPSGGTDTQY
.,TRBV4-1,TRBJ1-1,ASSQDRGGNTEAF
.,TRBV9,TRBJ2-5,ASSVYGTGETQY
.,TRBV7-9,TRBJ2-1,ASSLGTEQF
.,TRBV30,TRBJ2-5,AWRESGLGTQY
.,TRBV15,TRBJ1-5,ATSRDRTAGQPQH
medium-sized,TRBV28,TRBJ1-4,ASSLIARMTNEKLF
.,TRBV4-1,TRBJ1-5,ASSHADRGNNQPQH
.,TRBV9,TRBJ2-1,ASSTVGLAAPYNEQF
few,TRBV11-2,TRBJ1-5,ASSLDIQGQPQH
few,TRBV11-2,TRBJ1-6,ASSLADRSSYNSPLH
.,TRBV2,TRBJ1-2,ASSGLTGGVYGYT
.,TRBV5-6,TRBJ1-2,ASSLRRLALLNGYT
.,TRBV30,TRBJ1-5,AWTYGYSNQPQH
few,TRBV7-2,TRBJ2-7,ASSLAREYKDEQY
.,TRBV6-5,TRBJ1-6,ASSDRWMSSPLH
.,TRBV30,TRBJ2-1,AWSVSRGVYNEQF
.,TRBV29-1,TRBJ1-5,SVATSSRPDQPQH
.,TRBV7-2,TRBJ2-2,ASTPPRVGMGGELF
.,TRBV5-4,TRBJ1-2,ASSSFGIPGGYT
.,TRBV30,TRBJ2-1,AWTSGGVYEQF
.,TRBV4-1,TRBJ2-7,ASSNGQGHSYEQY
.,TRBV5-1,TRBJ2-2,ASSLAGQNTGELF
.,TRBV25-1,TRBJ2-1,ASRGNDWDEQF